The sequence of this T cell receptor (beta chain) was determined in a study of CXCR3-negative and CXCR3-positive naive CD8 T cells. The wider study: The TRB read total, about 135 million, broke down to about 1.5 +/- 0.3 million reads per library. Study-level results: In cryopreserved cells, CXCR3 expression partially decreased, and fresh PBMCs were used in most assays. Surface CD5 was comparable between naive subsets; TCR strength was inferred from TRB CDR3 properties. TRB CDR3 hydrophobicity was greater in CXCR3-positive naive cells than in CXCR3-negative naive cells.

As regards this clonotype: The antigen remains undetermined.

CD8+ T cell subsets were each sorted in triplicate, around 270,000 cells apiece. This CDR3 comprises 15 residues. The germline CDR1 and CDR2 sequences are MNHEY and SVGAGI. TRB cDNA was prepared as libraries by UMI-labeled 5' RACE. From the 5' RACE reads, TCRdb lists one entry per CDR3 protein and no DNA. The sample has about 63,000 distinct CDR3 sequences. Sequencing was performed on naive CXCR3+ CD8+ T cells from blood. The subset is: CD45RO-CCR7+CD27+CD95- naive CD8+ T cells expressing CXCR3 (TNR3+). V usage is TRBV6-5 and J usage is TRBJ1-1; with no DNA, the TCRdb D assignment of TRBD1 cannot be verified. The source of this sequence is a human donor in good health. Some clones in this sample may be carry-over from other donors' samples. This CDR3 is CASSMGQGSSTEAFF.